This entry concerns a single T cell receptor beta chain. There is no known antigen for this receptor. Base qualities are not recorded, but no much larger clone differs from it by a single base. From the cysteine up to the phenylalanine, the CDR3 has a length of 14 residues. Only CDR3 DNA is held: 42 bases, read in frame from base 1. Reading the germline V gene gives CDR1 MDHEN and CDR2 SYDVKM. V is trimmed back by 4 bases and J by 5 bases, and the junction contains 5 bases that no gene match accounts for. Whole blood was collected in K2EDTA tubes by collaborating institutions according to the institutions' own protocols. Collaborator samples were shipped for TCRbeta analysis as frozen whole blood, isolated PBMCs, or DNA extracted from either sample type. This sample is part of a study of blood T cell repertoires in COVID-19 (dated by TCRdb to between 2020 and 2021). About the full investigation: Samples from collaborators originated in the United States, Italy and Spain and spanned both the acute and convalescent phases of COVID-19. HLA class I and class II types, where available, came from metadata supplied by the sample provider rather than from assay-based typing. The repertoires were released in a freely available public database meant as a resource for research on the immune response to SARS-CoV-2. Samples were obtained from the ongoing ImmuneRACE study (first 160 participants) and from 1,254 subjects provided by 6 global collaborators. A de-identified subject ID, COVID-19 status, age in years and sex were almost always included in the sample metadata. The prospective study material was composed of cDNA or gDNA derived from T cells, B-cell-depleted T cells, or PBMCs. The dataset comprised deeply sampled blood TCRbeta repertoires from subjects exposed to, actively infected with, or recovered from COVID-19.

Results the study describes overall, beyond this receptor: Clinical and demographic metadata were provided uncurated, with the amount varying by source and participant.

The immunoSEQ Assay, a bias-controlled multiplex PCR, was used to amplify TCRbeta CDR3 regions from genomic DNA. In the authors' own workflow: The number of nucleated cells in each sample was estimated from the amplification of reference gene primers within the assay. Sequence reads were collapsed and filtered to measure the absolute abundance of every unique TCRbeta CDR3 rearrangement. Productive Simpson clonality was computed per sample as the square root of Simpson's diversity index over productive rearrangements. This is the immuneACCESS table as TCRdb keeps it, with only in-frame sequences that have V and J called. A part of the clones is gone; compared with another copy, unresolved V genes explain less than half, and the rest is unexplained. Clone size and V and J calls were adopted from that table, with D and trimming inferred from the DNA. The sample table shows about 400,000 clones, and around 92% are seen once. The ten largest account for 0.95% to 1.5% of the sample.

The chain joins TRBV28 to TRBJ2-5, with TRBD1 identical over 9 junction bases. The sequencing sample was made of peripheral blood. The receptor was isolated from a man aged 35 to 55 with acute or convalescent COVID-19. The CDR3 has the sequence CASSSTGGSETQYF. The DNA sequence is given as TGTGCCAGCAGTTCGACAGGGGGGTCGGAGACCCAGTACTTC.